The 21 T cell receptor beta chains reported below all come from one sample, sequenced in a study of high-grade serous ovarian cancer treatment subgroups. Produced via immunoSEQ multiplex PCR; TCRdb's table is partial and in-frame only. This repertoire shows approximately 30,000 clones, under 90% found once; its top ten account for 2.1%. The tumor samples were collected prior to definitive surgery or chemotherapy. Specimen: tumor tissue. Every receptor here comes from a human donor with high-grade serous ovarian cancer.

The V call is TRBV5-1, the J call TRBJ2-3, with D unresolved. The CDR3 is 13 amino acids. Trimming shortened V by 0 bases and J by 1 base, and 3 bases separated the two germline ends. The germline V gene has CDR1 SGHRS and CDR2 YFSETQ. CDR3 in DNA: TGCGCCAGCAGCTTGGGACGCACAGATACGCAGTATTTT. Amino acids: CASSLGRTDTQYF.

The CDR3: CSTRRGSSYEQYF. The CDR3 DNA follows: TGCAGCACGAGGCGGGGCAGCTCCTACGAGCAGTACTTC. V gene TRBV29-1 combines with J gene TRBJ2-7, with D possibly matching TRBD2 (6 bases). Trimming stripped 8 bases from V and 0 bases from J, with 14 bases between. The CDR3 runs to 13 residues. Germline values: CDR1 SQVTM, CDR2 ANQGSEA.

This chain's CDR3 is CASSPEATTNEKLFF. CDR3 nucleotide sequence: TGTGCCAGCAGCCCCGAAGCCACAACTAATGAAAAACTGTTTTTT. V usage is TRBV7-2 and J usage is TRBJ1-4, with unresolved D. This CDR3 comprises 15 residues. Germline CDR1 and CDR2: SGHTA and FQGNSA. The V gene lost 5 bases and the J gene lost 0 bases, with 10 bases spanning the gap.

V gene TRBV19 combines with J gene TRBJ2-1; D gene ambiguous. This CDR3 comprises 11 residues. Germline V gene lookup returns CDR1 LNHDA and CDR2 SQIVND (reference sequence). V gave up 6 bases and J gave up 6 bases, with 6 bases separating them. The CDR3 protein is CASRIFNEQFF. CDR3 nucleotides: TGTGCCAGTAGGATTTTCAATGAGCAGTTCTTC.

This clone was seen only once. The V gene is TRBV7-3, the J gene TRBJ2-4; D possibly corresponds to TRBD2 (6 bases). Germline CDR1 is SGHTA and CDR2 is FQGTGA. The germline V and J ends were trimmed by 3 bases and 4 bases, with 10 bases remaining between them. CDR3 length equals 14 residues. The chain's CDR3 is CASSFGGGKNIQYF. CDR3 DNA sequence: TGTGCCAGCAGCTTCGGGGGTGGGAAAAACATTCAGTACTTC.

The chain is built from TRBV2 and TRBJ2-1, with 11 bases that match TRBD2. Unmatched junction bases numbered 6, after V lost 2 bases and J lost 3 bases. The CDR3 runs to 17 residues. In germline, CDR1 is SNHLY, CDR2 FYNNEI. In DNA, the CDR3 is TGTGCCAGCAGTGAACAAGGACTAGCGGGCTACTACAATGAGCAGTTCTTC. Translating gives CASSEQGLAGYYNEQFF. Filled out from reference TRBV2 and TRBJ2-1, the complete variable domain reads EPEVTQTPSHQVTQMGQEVILRCVPISNHLYFYWYRQILGQKVEFLVSFYNNEISEKSEIFDDQFSVERPDGSNFTLKIRSTKLEDSAMYFCASSEQGLAGYYNEQFFGPGTRLTVL.

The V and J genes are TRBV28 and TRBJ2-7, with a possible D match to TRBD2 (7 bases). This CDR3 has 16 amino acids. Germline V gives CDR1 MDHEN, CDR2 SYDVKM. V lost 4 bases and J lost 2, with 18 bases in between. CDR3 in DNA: TGTGCCAGCAGTTCCCGGGGGGCTACACCAACCTACGAGCAGTACTTC. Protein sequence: CASSSRGATPTYEQYF. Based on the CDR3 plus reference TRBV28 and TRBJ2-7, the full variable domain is DVKVTQSSRYLVKRTGEKVFLECVQDMDHENMFWYRQDPGLGLRLIYFSYDVKMKEKGDIPEGYSVSREKKERFSLILESASTNQTSMYLCASSSRGATPTYEQYFGPGTRLTVT.

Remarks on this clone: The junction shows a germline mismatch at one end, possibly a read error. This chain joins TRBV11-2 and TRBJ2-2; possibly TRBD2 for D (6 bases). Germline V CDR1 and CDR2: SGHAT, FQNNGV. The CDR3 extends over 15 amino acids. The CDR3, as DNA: TGTGCCAGCAGCTCCTCCGGGATTAACACCGGGGGGCTGTTTTTT. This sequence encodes CASSSSGINTGGLFF.

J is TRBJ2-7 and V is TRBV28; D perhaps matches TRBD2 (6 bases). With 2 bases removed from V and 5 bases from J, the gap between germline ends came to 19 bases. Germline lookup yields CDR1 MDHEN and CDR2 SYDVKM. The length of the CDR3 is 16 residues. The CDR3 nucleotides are TGTGCCAGCAGTTTAGCGGGCGGAGGAGGGGTCCACGAGCAGTACTTC. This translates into CASSLAGGGGVHEQYF.

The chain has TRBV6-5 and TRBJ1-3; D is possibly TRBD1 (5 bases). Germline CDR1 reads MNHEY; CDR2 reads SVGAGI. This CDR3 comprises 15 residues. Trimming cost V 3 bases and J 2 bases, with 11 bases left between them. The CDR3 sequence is CASSYGGEAGNTIYF. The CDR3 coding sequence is TGTGCCAGCAGTTATGGGGGAGAAGCTGGAAACACCATATATTTT.

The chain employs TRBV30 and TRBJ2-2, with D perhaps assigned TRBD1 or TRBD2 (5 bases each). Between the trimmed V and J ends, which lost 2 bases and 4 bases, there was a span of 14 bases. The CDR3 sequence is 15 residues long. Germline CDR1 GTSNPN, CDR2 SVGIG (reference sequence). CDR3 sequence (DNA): TGTGCCTGGAGTCGGGGTCAGGGTCGCACCGGGGAGCTGTTTTTT. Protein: CAWSRGQGRTGELFF.

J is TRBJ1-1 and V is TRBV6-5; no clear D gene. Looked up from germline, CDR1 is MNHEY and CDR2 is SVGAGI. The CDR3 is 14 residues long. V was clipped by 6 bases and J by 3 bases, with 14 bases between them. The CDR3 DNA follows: TGTGCCAGCAGGAGAAACCGTGGGGACACTGAAGCTTTCTTT. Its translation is CASRRNRGDTEAFF.

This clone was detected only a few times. The CDR3 loop is CASSDDSYSGNTIYF. DNA of the CDR3: TGCGCCAGCAGTGACGACAGCTACTCTGGAAACACCATATATTTT. The chain has TRBV10-2 and TRBJ1-3; D might be TRBD1 (5 bases). With 3 bases removed from V and 0 bases from J, the gap between germline ends came to 9 bases. CDR1 and CDR2 from the germline V gene are WSHSY and SAAADI. CDR3 length: 15 amino acids.

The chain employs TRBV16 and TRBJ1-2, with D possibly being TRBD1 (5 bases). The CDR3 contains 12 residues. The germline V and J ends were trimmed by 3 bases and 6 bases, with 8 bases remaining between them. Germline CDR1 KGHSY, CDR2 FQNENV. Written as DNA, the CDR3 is TGTGCCAGCAGCCAGACAGAAAATGGCTACACCTTC. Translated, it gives CASSQTENGYTF.

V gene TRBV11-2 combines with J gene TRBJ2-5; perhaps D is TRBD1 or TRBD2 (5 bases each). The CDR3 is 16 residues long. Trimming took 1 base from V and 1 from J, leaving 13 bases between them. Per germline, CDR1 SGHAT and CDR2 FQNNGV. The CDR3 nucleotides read TGTGCCAGCAGCTTAGGGCTTTTTGGGGGCCAAGAGACCCAGTACTTC. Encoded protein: CASSLGLFGGQETQYF.

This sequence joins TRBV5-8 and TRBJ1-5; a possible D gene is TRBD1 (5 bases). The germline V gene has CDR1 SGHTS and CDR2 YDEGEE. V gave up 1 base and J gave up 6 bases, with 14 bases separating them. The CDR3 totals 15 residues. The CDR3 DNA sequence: TGTGCCAGCAGCTTGTATGTCGGGGGGTCTCAGCCCCAGCATTTT. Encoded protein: CASSLYVGGSQPQHF.

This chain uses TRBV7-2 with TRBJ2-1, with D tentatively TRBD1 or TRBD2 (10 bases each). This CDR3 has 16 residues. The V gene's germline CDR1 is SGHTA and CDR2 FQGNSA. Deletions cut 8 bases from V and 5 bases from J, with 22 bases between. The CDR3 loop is CASRRTSGTGDNEQFF. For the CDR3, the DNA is TGTGCCAGCCGACGTACTAGCGGGACAGGGGACAATGAGCAGTTCTTC.

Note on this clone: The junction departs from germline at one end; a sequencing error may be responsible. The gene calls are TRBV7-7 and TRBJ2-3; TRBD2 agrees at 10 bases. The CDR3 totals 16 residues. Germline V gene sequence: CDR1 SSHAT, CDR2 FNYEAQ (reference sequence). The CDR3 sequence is CASSLGLAGAADTQYF. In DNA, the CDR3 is TGTGCTAGCAGCTTAGGGCTAGCGGGAGCGGCAGATACGCAGTATTTT.

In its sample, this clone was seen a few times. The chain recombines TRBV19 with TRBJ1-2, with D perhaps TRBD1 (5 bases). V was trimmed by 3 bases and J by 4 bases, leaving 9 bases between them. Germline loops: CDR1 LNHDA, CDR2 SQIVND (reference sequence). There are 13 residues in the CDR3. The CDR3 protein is CASSMQGGYGYTF. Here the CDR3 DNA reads TGTGCCAGTAGTATGCAGGGCGGCTATGGCTACACCTTC.

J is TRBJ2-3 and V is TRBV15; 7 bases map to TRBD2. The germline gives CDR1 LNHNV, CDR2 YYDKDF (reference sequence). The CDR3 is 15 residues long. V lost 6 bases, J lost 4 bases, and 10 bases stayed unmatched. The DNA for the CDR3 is TGTGCCACCAGAATCCTAGCGGCCCCCCCAGATACGCAGTATTTT. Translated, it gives CATRILAAPPDTQYF.

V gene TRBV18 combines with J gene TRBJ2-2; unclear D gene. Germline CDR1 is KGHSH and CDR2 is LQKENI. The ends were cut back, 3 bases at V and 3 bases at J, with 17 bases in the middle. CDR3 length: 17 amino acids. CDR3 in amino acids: CASSPGLLQTDTGELFF. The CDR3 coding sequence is TGTGCCAGCTCACCGGGGTTACTTCAGACCGACACCGGGGAGCTGTTTTTT. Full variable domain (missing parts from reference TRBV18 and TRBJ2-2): NAGVMQNPRHLVRRRGQEARLRCSPMKGHSHVYWYRQLPEEGLKFMVYLQKENIIDESGMPKERFSAEFPKEGPSILRIQQVVRGDSAAYFCASSPGLLQTDTGELFFGEGSRLTVL.